This T cell receptor (beta chain) was captured in a study of cytomegalovirus exposure and HLA in healthy donors. Study summary: The approximately 120 validation repertoires used the same platform as the 550 to 850 first-cohort repertoires (as reported by a later analysis). General observations from the study: Cytomegalovirus association was listed for about 180 TCR beta chains. According to reports, the classifier identified cytomegalovirus status with high specificity and sensitivity.

These donors were members of the approximately 110-subject validation cohort, a group separate from the roughly 670-subject first cohort. This CDR3 is 15 amino acids long. With V trimmed by 4 bases and J by 7 bases, 10 bases remained unmatched. CDR1 and CDR2 from the germline V gene are MGHRA and YSYEKL. This clone was counted between two and nine times. Its antigen remains unknown. Sequenced by immunoSEQ multiplex PCR; TCRdb stores in-frame clones only, minus some. This sample yields roughly 270,000 clones, of which over 75% are seen a single time; approximately 0.95% belongs to the top ten. Sequenced material: PBMCs. This TCR was sampled from a woman aged 18-35 years in good health and CMV-seronegative. This chain connects TRBV4-1 to TRBJ2-7; TRBD1 matches at 10 bases. The CDR3, as DNA: TGCGCCAGCAGCCCCGGACAGGGGGTTTCCTTGGAGCAGTACTTC. Its translation: CASSPGQGVSLEQYF.